This T cell receptor beta chain was retrieved from a study of blood T cells in healthy people across ages. With each sample, at least 5 micrograms of total RNA were extracted. A few counts support this clonotype. Its antigen is as yet unknown. Study outcomes and limitations: It was held that the diversity estimates obtained from one million T cells were underestimates. Older individuals had lower TCR beta diversity per million T cells (the decline was roughly linear).

V was pared by 0 bases and J by 4 bases, with 9 bases between. This CDR3 region has 14 residues. CDR1 is LGHNA, CDR2 YSLEER, per germline. The use of a sample-barcoded 5' primer and a J-beta primer mix characterized a second PCR of about 6 to 11 cycles. Carrying 12 random nucleotides, a template-switch adaptor labeled each individual cDNA molecule. One entry per CDR3 protein, called by TCRdb with MiXCR from the 5' RACE reads. Among 1 million to 1.2 million distinct CDR3 sequences, approximately 38% were seen once, and the ten largest hold around 13%. The origin of this receptor is a young man in good health. Sequences were obtained from blood. The gene calls are TRBV4-3 and TRBJ1-2, with D tentatively TRBD1 (5 bases). The CDR3 DNA sequence: TGCGCCAGCAGCCAAGATATGGGGGGCTATGGCTACACCTTC. It yields the protein CASSQDMGGYGYTF.